The clone carrying this T cell receptor (beta chain) has a handful of counts. Its antigen is still unknown. V lost 0 bases to trimming and J lost 5 bases; unmatched junction nucleotides: 6. The germline V gene has CDR1 KGHSY and CDR2 FQNENV. This CDR3 has 15 amino acids. These data originate in a study of T-cell reconstitution after alpha-beta-depleted transplantation in children. Points from the study as a whole: Reported findings indicate that, about two months after transplant, alpha-beta T cells came from several hundred expanded clones, which were derived from non-depleted graft cells. T-cell counts and diversity at one year post-transplant came mainly from newly produced T cells.

Unique molecular identifiers were used to barcode this TCRbeta library. TCRdb re-called the PCR reads through MiXCR, storing one row per CDR3 protein. This sample has hundreds of thousands of distinct CDR3 sequences, with roughly a quarter found just once. This chain joins TRBV16 and TRBJ2-5; 7 bases agree with TRBD1. This clonotype was sampled from a female patient between 2 and 15 years old who had a stem cell transplant for congenital amegakaryocytic thrombocytopenia, so the T cells may come from the graft donor. The sample consisted of PBMCs, mostly from graft donor cells, taken 360 days after TCRalphabeta/CD19-depleted stem cell transplant. As DNA, the CDR3 is TGTGCCAGCAGCCAATCCAACAGGGGTCAGGAGACCCAGTACTTC. It is translated as CASSQSNRGQETQYF.